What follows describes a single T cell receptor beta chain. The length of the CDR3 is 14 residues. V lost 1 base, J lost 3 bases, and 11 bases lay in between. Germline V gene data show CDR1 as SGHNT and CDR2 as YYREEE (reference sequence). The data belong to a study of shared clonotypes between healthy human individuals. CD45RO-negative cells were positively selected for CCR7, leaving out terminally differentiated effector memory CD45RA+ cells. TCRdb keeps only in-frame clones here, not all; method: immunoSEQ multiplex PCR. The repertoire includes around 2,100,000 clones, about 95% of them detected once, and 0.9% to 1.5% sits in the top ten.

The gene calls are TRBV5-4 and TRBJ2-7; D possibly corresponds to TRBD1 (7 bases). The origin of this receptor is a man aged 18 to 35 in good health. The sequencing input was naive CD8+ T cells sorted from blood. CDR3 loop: CASSLRQGGYEQYF. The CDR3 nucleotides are TGTGCCAGCAGCTTGCGTCAGGGGGGCTACGAGCAGTACTTC.